By sample share, the clone carrying this T cell receptor beta chain is medium-sized. Its antigen is still unknown. The sample carries other DNA sequences with the same CDR3. This specimen belongs to a study of OX40 agonist ivuxolimab in advanced cancers. The wider study: Given to patients was ivuxolimab, an agonistic anti-OX40 (CD134) antibody. Those enrolled were 82.7% male, with a mean age of roughly 60 years and ages from roughly 20 to 90. General observations from the study: Clonal expansion was seen in CD4+ and CD8+ blood T cells by week 6 at 0.1 to 3.0 mg/kg.

TCRdb's copy holds only in-frame clones and misses some; the assay was immunoSEQ multiplex PCR. The sample holds 15,000 to 20,000 clones, approximately 72% seen once. Autoimmune disease history or systemic immunosuppression led to patient exclusion. The CDR3 extends over 16 amino acids. Trimming took off 0 bases at V and 5 bases at J, with 13 bases between the two ends. Germline CDR1 LGHNA, CDR2 YNFKEQ. The clonotype was recovered from an adult with an advanced solid tumor such as melanoma, head and neck, liver or kidney cancer. V gene TRBV4-2 combines with J gene TRBJ2-2; D may correspond to TRBD1 or TRBD2 (5 bases each). Specimen: CD4+ or CD8+ T cells sorted from blood, collected in a trial of the OX40 agonist ivuxolimab. The CDR3 here is CASSQDLEGETGELFF. The CDR3 nucleotides are TGTGCCAGCAGCCAAGATCTGGAAGGGGAGACCGGGGAGCTGTTTTTT.